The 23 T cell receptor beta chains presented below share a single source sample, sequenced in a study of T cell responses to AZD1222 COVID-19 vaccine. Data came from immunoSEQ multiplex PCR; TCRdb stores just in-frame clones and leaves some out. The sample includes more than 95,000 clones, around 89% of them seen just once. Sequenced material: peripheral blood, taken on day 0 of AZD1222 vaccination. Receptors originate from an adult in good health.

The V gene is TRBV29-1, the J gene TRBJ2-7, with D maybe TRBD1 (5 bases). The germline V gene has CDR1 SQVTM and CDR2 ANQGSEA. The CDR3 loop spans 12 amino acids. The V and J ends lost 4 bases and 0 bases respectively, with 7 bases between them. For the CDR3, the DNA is TGCAGCGTTGCCGACAGCTCCTACGAGCAGTACTTC. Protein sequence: CSVADSSYEQYF.

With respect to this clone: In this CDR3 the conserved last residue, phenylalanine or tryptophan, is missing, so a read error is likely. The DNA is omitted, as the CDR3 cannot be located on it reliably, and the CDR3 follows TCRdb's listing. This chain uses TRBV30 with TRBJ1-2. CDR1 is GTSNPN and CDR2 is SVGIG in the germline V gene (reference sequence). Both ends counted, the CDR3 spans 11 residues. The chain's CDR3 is CAWRQGGVARV.

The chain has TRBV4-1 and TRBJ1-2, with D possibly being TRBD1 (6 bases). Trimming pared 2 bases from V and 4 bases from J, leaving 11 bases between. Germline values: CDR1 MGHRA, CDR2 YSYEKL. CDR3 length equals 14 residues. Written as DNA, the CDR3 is TGCGCCAGCAGCCAATGGGGGGCAGCCTATGGCTACACCTTC. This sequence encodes CASSQWGAAYGYTF.

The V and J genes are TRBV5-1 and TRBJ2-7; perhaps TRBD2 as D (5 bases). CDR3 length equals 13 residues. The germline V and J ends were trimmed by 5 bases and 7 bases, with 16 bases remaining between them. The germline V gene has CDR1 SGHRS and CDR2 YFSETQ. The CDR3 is CASRWSRAGEQYF. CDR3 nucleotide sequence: TGCGCCAGCAGGTGGAGTAGGGCGGGTGAGCAGTACTTC.

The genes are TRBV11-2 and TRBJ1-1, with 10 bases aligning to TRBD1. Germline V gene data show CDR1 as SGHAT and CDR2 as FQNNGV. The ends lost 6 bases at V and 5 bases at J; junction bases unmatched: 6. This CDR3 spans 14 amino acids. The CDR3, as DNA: TGTGCCAGCAGTGTAAGGACAGGGGGAACTGAAGCTTTCTTT. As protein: CASSVRTGGTEAFF.

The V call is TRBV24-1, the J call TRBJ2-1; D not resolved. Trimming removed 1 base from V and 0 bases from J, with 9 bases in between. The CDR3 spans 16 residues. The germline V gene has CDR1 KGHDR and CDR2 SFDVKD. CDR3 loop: CATSDFNPGSYNEQFF. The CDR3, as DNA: TGTGCCACCAGTGATTTTAACCCTGGCTCCTACAATGAGCAGTTCTTC.

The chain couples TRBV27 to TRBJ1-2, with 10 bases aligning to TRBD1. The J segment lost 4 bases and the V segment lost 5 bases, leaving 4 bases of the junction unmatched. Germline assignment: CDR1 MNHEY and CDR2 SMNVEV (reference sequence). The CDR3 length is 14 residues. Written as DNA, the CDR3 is TGTGCCAGCAGTAAGGACAGGGGGAGCTATGGCTACACCTTC. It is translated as CASSKDRGSYGYTF.

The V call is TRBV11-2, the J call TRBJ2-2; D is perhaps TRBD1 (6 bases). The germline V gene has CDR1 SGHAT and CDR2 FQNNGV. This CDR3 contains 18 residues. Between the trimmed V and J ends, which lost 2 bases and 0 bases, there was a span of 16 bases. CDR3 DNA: TGTGCCAGCAGCTTATTCGGGCGGACAGCCACGAACACCGGGGAGCTGTTTTTT. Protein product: CASSLFGRTATNTGELFF. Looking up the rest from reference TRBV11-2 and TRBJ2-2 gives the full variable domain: EAGVAQSPRYKIIEKRQSVAFWCNPISGHATLYWYQQILGQGPKLLIQFQNNGVVDDSQLPKDRFSAERLKGVDSTLKIQPAKLEDSAVYLCASSLFGRTATNTGELFFGEGSRLTVL.

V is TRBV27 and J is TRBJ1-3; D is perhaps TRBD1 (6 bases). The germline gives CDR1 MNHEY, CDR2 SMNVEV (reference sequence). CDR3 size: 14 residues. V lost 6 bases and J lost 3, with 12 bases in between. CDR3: CASRAQGYGNTIYF. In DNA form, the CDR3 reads TGTGCCAGCAGGGCCCAGGGGTATGGAAACACCATATATTTT.

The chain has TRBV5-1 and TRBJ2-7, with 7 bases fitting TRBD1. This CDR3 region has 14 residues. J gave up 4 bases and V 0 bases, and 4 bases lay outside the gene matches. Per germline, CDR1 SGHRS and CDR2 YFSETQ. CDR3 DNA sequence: TGCGCCAGCAGCTTGGAAAGGGGGCTGTACGAGCAGTACTTC. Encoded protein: CASSLERGLYEQYF.

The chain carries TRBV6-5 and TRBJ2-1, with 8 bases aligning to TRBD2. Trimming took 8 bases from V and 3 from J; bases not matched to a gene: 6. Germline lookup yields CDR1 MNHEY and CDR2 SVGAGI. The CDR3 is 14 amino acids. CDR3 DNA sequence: TGTGCCAGCGGTCTAGCGGGCTTCTACAATGAGCAGTTCTTC. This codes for CASGLAGFYNEQFF.

The CDR3: CSVRDPLNSQETQYF. The DNA for the CDR3 is TGCAGCGTCCGGGACCCATTAAACTCCCAAGAGACCCAGTACTTC. The chain employs TRBV29-1 and TRBJ2-5, with D possibly being TRBD1 or TRBD2 (5 bases each). Germline V gene data show CDR1 as SQVTM and CDR2 as ANQGSEA. The V gene lost 6 bases and the J gene lost 1 base, with 18 bases spanning the gap. The CDR3 consists of 15 residues.

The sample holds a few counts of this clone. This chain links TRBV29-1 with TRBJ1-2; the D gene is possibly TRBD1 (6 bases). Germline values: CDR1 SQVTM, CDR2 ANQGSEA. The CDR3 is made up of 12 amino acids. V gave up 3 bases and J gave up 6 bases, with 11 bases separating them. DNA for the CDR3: TGCAGCGTTGATTCAGGGGATCATGGCTACACCTTC. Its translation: CSVDSGDHGYTF.

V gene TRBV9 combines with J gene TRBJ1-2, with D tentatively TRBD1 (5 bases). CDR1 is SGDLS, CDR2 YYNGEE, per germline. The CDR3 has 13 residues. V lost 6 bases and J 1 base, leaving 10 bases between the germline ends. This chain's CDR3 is CASKDRSNYGYTF. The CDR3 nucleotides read TGTGCCAGCAAAGACAGAAGTAACTATGGCTACACCTTC.

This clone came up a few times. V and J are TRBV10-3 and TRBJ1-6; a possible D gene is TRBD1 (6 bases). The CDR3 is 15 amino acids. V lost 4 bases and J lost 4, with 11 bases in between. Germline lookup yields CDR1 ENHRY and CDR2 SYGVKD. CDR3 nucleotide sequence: TGTGCCATCAGTGTGGGGGGCGCTTATAATTCACCCCTCCACTTT. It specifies CAISVGGAYNSPLHF.

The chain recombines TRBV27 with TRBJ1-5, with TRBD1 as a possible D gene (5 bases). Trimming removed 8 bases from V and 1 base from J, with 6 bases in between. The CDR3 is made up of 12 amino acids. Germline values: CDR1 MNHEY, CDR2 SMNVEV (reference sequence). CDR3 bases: TGTGCCAGCGGGGGGAGCAATCAGCCCCAGCATTTT. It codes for CASGGSNQPQHF.

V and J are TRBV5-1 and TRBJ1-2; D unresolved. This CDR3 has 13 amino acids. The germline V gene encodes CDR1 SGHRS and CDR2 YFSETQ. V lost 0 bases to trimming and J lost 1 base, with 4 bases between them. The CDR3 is CASSLVDNYGYTF. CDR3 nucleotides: TGCGCCAGCAGCTTGGTTGATAACTATGGCTACACCTTC.

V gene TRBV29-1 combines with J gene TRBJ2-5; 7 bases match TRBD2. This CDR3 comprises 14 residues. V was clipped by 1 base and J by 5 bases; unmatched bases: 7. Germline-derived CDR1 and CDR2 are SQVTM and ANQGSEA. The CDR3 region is CSVEGGRAPETQYF. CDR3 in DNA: TGCAGCGTTGAAGGGGGGAGGGCCCCGGAGACCCAGTACTTC.

The CDR3 is CASSLVGAPQHF. CDR3 sequence (DNA): TGTGCCAGCAGTTTAGTGGGAGCGCCCCAGCATTTT. The chain recombines TRBV12-3 or TRBV12-4 with TRBJ1-5, with no clear D. V was clipped by 1 base and J by 9 bases, with 7 bases between them. The CDR3 is 12 amino acids.

The CDR3 protein is CASSYTATDPRGYTF. For the CDR3, the DNA is TGCGCCAGCAGCTATACCGCGACAGACCCACGAGGCTACACCTTC. The chain joins TRBV5-1 to TRBJ1-2, with a tentative D call TRBD1 (5 bases). The CDR3 consists of 15 residues. The V gene lost 3 bases and the J gene lost 8 bases, with 20 bases spanning the gap. Germline V lookup: CDR1 SGHRS, CDR2 YFSETQ.

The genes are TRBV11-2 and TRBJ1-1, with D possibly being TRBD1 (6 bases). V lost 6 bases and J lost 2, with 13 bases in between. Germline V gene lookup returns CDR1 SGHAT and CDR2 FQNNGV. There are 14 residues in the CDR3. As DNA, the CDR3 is TGTGCCAGCAGTCCGGACAGAACTAACACTGAAGCTTTCTTT. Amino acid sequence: CASSPDRTNTEAFF.

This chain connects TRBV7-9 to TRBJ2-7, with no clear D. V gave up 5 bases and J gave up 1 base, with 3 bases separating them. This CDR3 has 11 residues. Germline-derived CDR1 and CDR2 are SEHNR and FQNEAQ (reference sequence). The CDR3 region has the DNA TGTGCCAGCAGCGCTTCCTACGAGCAGTACTTC. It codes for CASSASYEQYF.

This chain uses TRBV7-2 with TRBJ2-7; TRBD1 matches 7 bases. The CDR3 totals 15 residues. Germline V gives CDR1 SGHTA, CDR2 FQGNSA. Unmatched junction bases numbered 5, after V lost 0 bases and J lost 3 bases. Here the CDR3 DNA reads TGTGCCAGCAGCTTAGCGAGGGGACAGTACTACGAGCAGTACTTC. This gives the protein CASSLARGQYYEQYF. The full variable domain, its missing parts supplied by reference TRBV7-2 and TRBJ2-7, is GAGVSQSPSNKVTEKGKDVELRCDPISGHTALYWYRQSLGQGLEFLIYFQGNSAPDKSGLPSDRFSAERTGGSVSTLTIQRTQQEDSAVYLCASSLARGQYYEQYFGPGTRLTVT.